These T cell receptor beta chains were read from a single sample in a study of T cells after yellow fever vaccination. One entry per CDR3 protein results from TCRdb running MiXCR on the 5' RACE reads. The sample has fewer than 500,000 distinct CDR3 sequences, roughly a sixth seen once; the top ten hold about 18%. The material sequenced was PBMCs, taken before the yellow fever booster vaccination. The receptors derive from a man between 18 and 29 years old who received the YFV17D yellow fever vaccine. The CDR3 runs from the conserved cysteine through the conserved F or W. Fields, in order: D gene, clone size, J gene, V gene, CDR3 protein, CDR3 DNA. The D gene is left open where the match is weak. Clone size appears in some rows only: once, few, many, or a class for an expanded clone.

>NA|few|TRBJ2-5|TRBV20-1
CSATTGQETQYF
TGCAGTGCTACTACAGGCCAAGAGACCCAGTACTTC
>NA|NA|TRBJ1-4|TRBV4-1
CASSQGFRLNEKLFF
TGCGCCAGCAGCCAAGGGTTCCGGCTTAACGAAAAACTGTTTTTT
>NA|few|TRBJ2-5|TRBV7-9
CASSFGGYETQYF
TGTGCCAGCAGCTTTGGGGGCTACGAGACCCAGTACTTC
>NA|NA|TRBJ2-7|TRBV12-3/TRBV12-4
CASSFSGASYEQYF
TGTGCCAGCAGTTTCAGTGGGGCCTCCTACGAGCAGTACTTC
>TRBD1|few|TRBJ2-1|TRBV11-1
CASTSVGRGSYNEQFF
TGTGCCAGCACCTCGGTGGGCAGGGGGTCGTACAATGAGCAGTTCTTC
>NA|few|TRBJ2-7|TRBV29-1
CSVSLKLDEQYF
TGCAGCGTTAGTCTGAAACTCGACGAGCAGTACTTC
>NA|few|TRBJ1-2|TRBV6-5
CASSYNGGVGYTF
TGTGCCAGCAGTTACAACGGGGGGGTTGGCTACACCTTC
>NA|few|TRBJ2-3|TRBV12-3/TRBV12-4
CASSLGAGFTDTQYF
TGTGCCAGCAGTTTGGGCGCGGGATTCACAGATACGCAGTATTTT
>NA|NA|TRBJ1-4|TRBV7-9
CASSRELVDEKLFF
TGTGCCAGCAGCCGAGAACTGGTGGATGAAAAACTGTTTTTT
>NA|NA|TRBJ2-3|TRBV18
CASSRSGGGSTDTQYF
TGTGCCAGCTCACGGTCAGGTGGGGGTTCCACAGATACGCAGTATTTT
>NA|NA|TRBJ2-3|TRBV12-3/TRBV12-4
CASSFAGTTDTQYF
TGTGCCAGCAGTTTTGCGGGGACCACAGATACGCAGTATTTT
>NA|NA|TRBJ1-4|TRBV29-1
CSVEDRLNEKLFF
TGCAGCGTTGAGGACCGCCTTAATGAAAAACTGTTTTTT
>TRBD2|NA|TRBJ2-2|TRBV7-2
CASRWAGGDGTGELFF
TGTGCCAGCAGATGGGCGGGGGGGGACGGCACCGGGGAGCTGTTTTTT
>TRBD2|few|TRBJ2-3|TRBV7-6
CASSREGGGPTDTQYF
TGTGCCAGCAGCCGAGAGGGCGGGGGGCCCACAGATACGCAGTATTTT
>NA|few|TRBJ2-2|TRBV20-1
CSASVRGTVNTGELFF
TGCAGTGCTAGTGTCCGGGGGACAGTGAACACCGGGGAGCTGTTTTTT
>NA|NA|TRBJ1-6|TRBV21-1
CASSRRGGSPLHF
TGTGCCAGCAGCCGCCGGGGGGGCTCACCCCTCCACTTT
>TRBD1|NA|TRBJ2-1|TRBV6-5
CASRRQGPGNEQFF
TGTGCCAGCAGACGACAGGGACCGGGGAATGAGCAGTTCTTC
>NA|NA|TRBJ2-3|TRBV6-2/TRBV6-3
CASIRGDTQYF
TGTGCCAGCATCCGGGGTGATACGCAGTATTTT
>NA|NA|TRBJ2-3|TRBV5-4
CASSRGAGAQGDTQYF
TGTGCCAGCAGCCGCGGGGCGGGGGCCCAAGGGGATACGCAGTATTTT
>NA|few|TRBJ1-2|TRBV4-2
CASSRSTMVESYGYTF
TGTGCCAGCAGCCGATCTACGATGGTAGAATCCTATGGCTACACCTTC
>NA|NA|TRBJ2-1|TRBV7-2
CASTSPLYNEQFF
TGTGCCAGCACCTCCCCGCTTTACAATGAGCAGTTCTTC
>NA|many|TRBJ1-5|TRBV27
CASVGASNQPQHF
TGTGCCAGCGTCGGGGCCAGCAATCAGCCCCAGCATTTT
>TRBD1|few|TRBJ1-1|TRBV7-6
CASRAGTGHTEAFF
TGTGCCAGCAGGGCCGGGACAGGGCACACTGAAGCTTTCTTT
>TRBD2|NA|TRBJ2-1|TRBV7-9
CASSTTLAGLYNEQFF
TGTGCCAGCAGCACGACTCTAGCGGGGCTCTACAATGAGCAGTTCTTC
>NA|few|TRBJ2-1|TRBV5-1
CASSLAGTEGEQFF
TGCGCCAGCAGCTTGGCGGGGACCGAGGGGGAGCAGTTCTTC
>TRBD1|NA|TRBJ1-5|TRBV27
CASSLAGTGSDQPQHF
TGTGCCAGCAGTCTCGCGGGGACAGGGTCGGATCAGCCCCAGCATTTT
>TRBD1|NA|TRBJ2-3|TRBV3-1
CASRPGQGRSDTQYF
TGTGCCAGCCGGCCGGGACAGGGGAGGTCAGATACGCAGTATTTT
>TRBD2|NA|TRBJ2-2|TRBV5-1
CASSPVRGGTGELFF
TGCGCCAGCAGCCCCGTACGGGGAGGGACCGGGGAGCTGTTTTTT
>NA|few|TRBJ2-3|TRBV5-5
CASHIFGDSDTQYF
TGTGCCAGCCATATCTTCGGGGATTCAGATACGCAGTATTTT
>NA|many|TRBJ2-1|TRBV7-9
CASSLDGDEQFF
TGTGCCAGCAGCTTGGACGGGGATGAGCAGTTCTTC